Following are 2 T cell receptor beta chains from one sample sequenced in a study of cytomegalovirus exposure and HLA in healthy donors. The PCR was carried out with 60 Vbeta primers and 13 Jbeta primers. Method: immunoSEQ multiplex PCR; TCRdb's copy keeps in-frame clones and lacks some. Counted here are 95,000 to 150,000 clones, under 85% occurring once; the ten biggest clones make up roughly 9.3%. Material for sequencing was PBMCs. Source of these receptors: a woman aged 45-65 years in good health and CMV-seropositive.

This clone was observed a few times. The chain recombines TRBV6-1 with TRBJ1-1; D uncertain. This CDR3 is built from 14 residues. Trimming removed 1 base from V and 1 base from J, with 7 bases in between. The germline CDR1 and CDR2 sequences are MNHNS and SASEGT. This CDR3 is CASSEVGGNTEAFF. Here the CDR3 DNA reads TGTGCCAGCAGTGAAGTAGGAGGGAACACTGAAGCTTTCTTT.

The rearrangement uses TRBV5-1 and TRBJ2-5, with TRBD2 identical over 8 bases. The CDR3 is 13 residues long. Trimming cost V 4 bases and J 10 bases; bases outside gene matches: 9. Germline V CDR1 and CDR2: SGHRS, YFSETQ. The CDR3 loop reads CASSAQGAGDQYF. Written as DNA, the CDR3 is TGCGCCAGCAGCGCCCAGGGAGCGGGGGACCAGTACTTC.